This is a list of T cell receptor beta chains from one sample in a study of blood T cell repertoires in COVID-19. TCRdb keeps only in-frame clones here, not all; method: immunoSEQ multiplex PCR. The data contain about 250,000 clones, roughly four fifths of them singletons. Specimen: peripheral blood. Source of these receptors: a person aged 65 to 79 with COVID-19, enrolled during active disease. Both conserved end residues are part of each CDR3. D genes are given only for firm matches. Size is stated for part of the rows, as once, few or many counts, or as a class when the clone is expanded.

j_call,clone_size,d_call,v_call,cdr3_nt,cdr3_aa
TRBJ1-1,NA,NA,TRBV19,TGTGCCAGTAGCCGATCAGGGTCGAACACTGAAGCTTTCTTT,CASSRSGSNTEAFF
TRBJ2-7,few,TRBD1,TRBV19,TGTGCCAGTAGTATAAAGGTTGGGACAGTCGTCTACGAGCAGTACTTC,CASSIKVGTVVYEQYF
TRBJ1-4,NA,NA,TRBV6-1,TGTGCCAGCAGTGACGTACAGGTGTACGGCACTAATGAAAAACTGTTTTTT,CASSDVQVYGTNEKLFF
TRBJ2-1,few,TRBD2,TRBV18,TGTGCCAGCTCAAAAGGACTAGCGGGAGGGCCAGGGAATGAGCAGTTCTTC,CASSKGLAGGPGNEQFF
TRBJ1-5,NA,TRBD1,TRBV7-9,TGTGCCAGCAGCCCCCAGGGGGGCTCGGATCAGCCCCAGCATTTT,CASSPQGGSDQPQHF
TRBJ2-7,NA,TRBD1,TRBV25-1,TGTGCCAGCAGTGAGACAGGGGGCGGAAGCTACGAGCAGTACTTC,CASSETGGGSYEQYF
TRBJ1-1,few,NA,TRBV11-2,TGTGCCAGCAGCCTAGGGGCGGCGGGCACTGAAGCTTTCTTT,CASSLGAAGTEAFF
TRBJ2-1,NA,NA,TRBV24-1,TGTGCCACCAGTGACCGCGCCTTGGGGGAAGGAGGGTATGAGCAGTTCTTC,CATSDRALGEGGYEQFF
TRBJ1-6,many,NA,TRBV7-9,TGTGCCAGCAGCTTGGACGGAGGTCCTCTCCCCCTCCACTTT,CASSLDGGPLPLHF
TRBJ1-3,NA,NA,TRBV7-9,TGTGCCAGCAGCTCCCATCATCGGTCTGGAAACACCATATATTTT,CASSSHHRSGNTIYF
TRBJ1-1,NA,TRBD1,TRBV5-6,TGTGCCAGCAGCAGGAAACAGACAGGGGGAAAAAGAGCTTTCTTT,CASSRKQTGGKRAFF
TRBJ2-5,NA,NA,TRBV5-1,TGCGCCAGCAGCTTGAATCGTCTGACAGAAAAGTACTTC,CASSLNRLTEKYF
TRBJ2-1,NA,NA,TRBV2,TGTGCCAGCAGATTGGACAACTACAATGAGCAGTTCTTC,CASRLDNYNEQFF
TRBJ2-5,NA,NA,TRBV19,TGTGCCAGTAGTATGTTAGCGCGCCAAGAGACCCAGTACTTC,CASSMLARQETQYF
TRBJ1-2,NA,NA,TRBV7-2,TGTGCCAGCAGCGCGCAGGGTCCCTATGGCTACACCTTC,CASSAQGPYGYTF
TRBJ2-2,NA,NA,TRBV18,TGTGCCAGCTCGTCGTTGTGGGGGGACACCGGGGAGCTGTTTTTT,CASSSLWGDTGELFF
TRBJ1-2,NA,NA,TRBV12-5,TGTGCTAGTGGTTCCGACACTAACTATGGCTACACCTTC,CASGSDTNYGYTF
TRBJ1-6,NA,NA,TRBV5-4,TGTGCCAGCAGCTTGGTTTACGGGACTTCTCGAAATTCACCCCTCCACTTT,CASSLVYGTSRNSPLHF
TRBJ1-3,few,NA,TRBV4-1,TGCGCCAGCAGCCAAGACCCCGGGGATGGAAACACCATATATTTT,CASSQDPGDGNTIYF
TRBJ1-2,few,NA,TRBV2,TGTGCCAGCAGTGAATTGGAGGGTTATGGTGGCTACACCTTC,CASSELEGYGGYTF
TRBJ2-7,NA,TRBD1,TRBV11-3,TGTGCCAGCAGCCGTCGACAGGGCGGCTCCTACGAGCAGTACTTC,CASSRRQGGSYEQYF
TRBJ2-1,NA,TRBD1,TRBV9,TGTGCCAGCAGCGAAGGACAGGGGGCAGGGGAGCAGTTCTTC,CASSEGQGAGEQFF
TRBJ1-5,once,NA,TRBV19,TGTGCCAGTAGTAGCCCCGACAGTTGGCGGCCCCAGCATTTT,CASSSPDSWRPQHF